This TCR beta chain originates from a study of OX40 agonist ivuxolimab in advanced cancers. Study information: Each dose-escalation patient presented with hepatocellular carcinoma, melanoma, renal cell or head and neck cancer.

The table came from immunoSEQ multiplex PCR; TCRdb's copy has only in-frame clones and leaves some out. Among 98,000 or so clones, approximately 90% were seen once, and the ten largest hold approximately 0.69%. Germline CDR1 reads SGHTA; CDR2 reads FQGNSA. The CDR3 loop spans 14 amino acids. Trimming shortened V by 1 base and J by 0 bases, and 6 bases separated the two germline ends. The V call is TRBV7-2, the J call TRBJ2-5; D is unresolved. This sequence was found in an adult with an advanced solid tumor such as melanoma, head and neck, liver or kidney cancer. The source was CD4+ or CD8+ T cells sorted from blood, collected in a trial of the OX40 agonist ivuxolimab. CDR3 residues: CASSLDGNQETQYF. For the CDR3, the DNA is TGTGCCAGCAGCTTAGATGGCAACCAAGAGACCCAGTACTTC.